Each of the 10 T cell receptor beta chains below was sequenced from the same sample in a study of metastatic and nonmetastatic thyroid tumors. Patients underwent thyroid surgery, and none had received any treatment before it. With MiXCR, TCRdb called clones anew from the PCR reads. Of tens of thousands of clones in the sample, roughly 25% were seen once. Sequencing was done on a sample of blood. These receptors all stem from a female donor with papillary thyroid cancer or a benign thyroid nodule (not recorded which). Some clones in this sample may be carry-over from other donors' samples.

This clone has at least ten counts. At one of its ends the junction is not consistent with the germline gene, which may arise from a read error. The V call is TRBV7-7, the J call TRBJ2-5; D is unclear. The CDR3 sequence is 13 residues long. CDR1 is SSHAT and CDR2 is FNYEAQ in the germline V gene (reference sequence). The CDR3 region is CASSSDRQETQYF. The CDR3, as DNA: TGTGCTAGCAGTTCAGATCGGCAAGAGACCCAGTACTTC.

The J gene is TRBJ1-5, the V gene TRBV20-1; tentatively, D is TRBD1 (5 bases). CDR1 DFQATT and CDR2 SNEGSKA come from the germline V gene (reference sequence). Between the trimmed V and J ends, which lost 7 bases and 3 bases, there was a span of 13 bases. The CDR3 runs to 13 residues. For the CDR3, the DNA is TGCAGTGTCCCAGACAGCTACAATCAGCCCCAGCATTTT. Protein sequence: CSVPDSYNQPQHF.

This clone came up a few times. A read error may produce the germline difference seen at one junction end. This chain connects TRBV6-1 to TRBJ2-6, with a possible D match to TRBD1 (5 bases). The CDR3 contains 15 residues. The V gene's germline CDR1 is MNHNS and CDR2 SASEGT. Here the CDR3 reads CASRIDRSGSNFLTF. CDR3 bases: TGTGCCAGCAGGATCGACAGATCTGGGTCCAACTTCCTGACTTTC.

This clone was picked up many times. The chain joins TRBV7-2 to TRBJ2-7, with a weak D call TRBD1 (5 bases). Germline V gene lookup returns CDR1 SGHTA and CDR2 FQGNSA. V was trimmed by 0 bases and J by 4 bases, leaving 13 bases between them. This CDR3 has 15 amino acids. CDR3: CASSLALNTGYEQYF. DNA for the CDR3: TGTGCCAGCAGCTTAGCGCTTAACACAGGTTACGAGCAGTACTTC.

The sample holds many counts of this clone. A much larger clone differs by one base, so this may be a read error. CDR3 loop: CAGSLGGGQSPLHF. The CDR3 DNA sequence: TGTGCCGGCAGCTTAGGAGGGGGCCAGTCACCCCTCCACTTT. The chain links TRBV7-9 to TRBJ1-6, with 7 positions matching TRBD1. CDR1 SEHNR and CDR2 FQNEAQ come from the germline V gene (reference sequence). The CDR3 is made up of 14 amino acids.

In its sample, this clone was seen a few times. The V call is TRBV5-1, the J call TRBJ1-4; D might be TRBD1 (6 bases). The V gene's germline CDR1 is SGHRS and CDR2 YFSETQ. V lost 5 bases and J 10 bases, leaving 21 bases between the germline ends. The CDR3 runs to 15 residues. DNA for the CDR3: TGCGCCAGCAGTGCCTCCGGTACAGGGTTCTTAAAACTGTTTTTT. It specifies CASSASGTGFLKLFF.

This clone was counted only a few times. This chain links TRBV9 with TRBJ2-1; tentative D call: TRBD2 (5 bases). Trimming took off 4 bases at V and 3 bases at J, with 14 bases between the two ends. Germline V CDR1 and CDR2: SGDLS, YYNGEE. This CDR3 is built from 15 residues. The chain's CDR3 is CASSLTPDFYNEQFF. The CDR3 nucleotides read TGTGCCAGCAGCTTAACCCCGGACTTCTACAATGAGCAGTTCTTC. The variable domain in full, completed from reference TRBV9 and TRBJ2-1, reads DSGVTQTPKHLITATGQRVTLRCSPRSGDLSVYWYQQSLDQGLQFLIQYYNGEERAKGNILERFSAQQFPDLHSELNLSSLELGDSALYFCASSLTPDFYNEQFFGPGTRLTVL.

About this clone itself: Germline and junction disagree at one end, which may indicate a read error. CDR3 in amino acids: CASCLKLAGGLVF. The CDR3 nucleotides are TGTGCCAGCTGCTTGAAACTAGCGGGAGGTCTAGTTTTT. This chain connects TRBV5-4 to TRBJ2-3; TRBD2 agrees at 12 bases. Germline V lookup: CDR1 SGHNT, CDR2 YYREEE (reference sequence). This CDR3 spans 13 amino acids.

The chain has TRBV6-2 or TRBV6-3 and TRBJ1-2; the D is unclear. V lost 1 base and J 5 bases, leaving 11 bases between the germline ends. This CDR3 spans 14 amino acids. The germline V gene has CDR1 MNHEY and CDR2 SVGEGT. The CDR3 DNA follows: TGTGCCAGCAGTTACTGGGAAATTAAATATGGCTACACCTTC. Translation: CASSYWEIKYGYTF.

This chain uses TRBV7-9 with TRBJ2-3, with D possibly matching TRBD2 (5 bases). This CDR3 comprises 14 residues. In germline, CDR1 is SEHNR, CDR2 FQNEAQ (reference sequence). Trimming removed 7 bases from V and 3 bases from J, with 14 bases in between. For the CDR3, the DNA is TGTGCCAGCATACCAAGTAGAGGGACAGATACGCAGTATTTT. It is translated as CASIPSRGTDTQYF.